What follows are 13 T cell receptor beta chains derived from one specimen sequenced in a study of cytomegalovirus exposure and HLA in healthy donors. The PCR contained 60 Vbeta and 13 Jbeta primers. The data were produced by immunoSEQ multiplex PCR, yet TCRdb's version contains in-frame clones alone and is incomplete. The sample holds tens of thousands of clones, roughly two thirds seen once. Specimen: PBMCs. Receptors originate from a man in his sixties in good health and CMV-seropositive.

The chain joins TRBV30 to TRBJ1-1, with TRBD1 matching over 7 bases. Germline CDR1 and CDR2: GTSNPN and SVGIG (reference sequence). This CDR3 region has 14 residues. J gave up 0 bases and V 4 bases, and 5 bases lay outside the gene matches. Here the CDR3 reads CAWTGQQMNTEAFF. The CDR3 DNA reads as TGTGCCTGGACGGGACAGCAGATGAACACTGAAGCTTTCTTT.

The V gene is TRBV28, the J gene TRBJ2-7, with 7 bases lining up with TRBD2. Germline values: CDR1 MDHEN, CDR2 SYDVKM. V lost 6 bases and J lost 0; bases outside the gene matches: 8. The length of the CDR3 is 15 residues. CDR3 DNA sequence: TGTGCCAGCAGAAATCGCGGGAGTAACTCCTACGAGCAGTACTTC. This gives the protein CASRNRGSNSYEQYF. The whole variable domain, filled in from reference TRBV28 and TRBJ2-7, reads DVKVTQSSRYLVKRTGEKVFLECVQDMDHENMFWYRQDPGLGLRLIYFSYDVKMKEKGDIPEGYSVSREKKERFSLILESASTNQTSMYLCASRNRGSNSYEQYFGPGTRLTVT.

This chain joins TRBV19 and TRBJ1-1; 7 nucleotides align to TRBD1. The CDR3 sequence is 14 residues long. Germline V lookup: CDR1 LNHDA, CDR2 SQIVND (reference sequence). With V trimmed by 4 bases and J by 4 bases, 6 bases remained unmatched. CDR3 nucleotides: TGTGCCAGTAGTACGGCGGACAGGTCCACTGAAGCTTTCTTT. Its protein product is CASSTADRSTEAFF.

The gene calls are TRBV4-1 and TRBJ2-7, with D tentatively TRBD2 (8 bases). The V gene lost 4 bases and the J gene lost 10 bases, with 20 bases spanning the gap. The CDR3 is 14 residues long. CDR1 and CDR2 (germline): MGHRA, YSYEKL. The CDR3 DNA sequence: TGCGCCAGCAGCCCGGGACAGCAAATAGCGGGACAGTACTTC. It yields the protein CASSPGQQIAGQYF.

This chain uses TRBV5-5 with TRBJ2-4, with 9 bases fitting TRBD1. Trimming cost V 4 bases and J 0 bases; bases outside gene matches: 5. The CDR3 loop spans 16 amino acids. Germline V gene sequence: CDR1 SGHKS, CDR2 YYEKEE (reference sequence). The CDR3 DNA reads as TGTGCCAGCAGCGTGGGACAGGGAAAAGCCAAAAACATTCAGTACTTC. Its translation: CASSVGQGKAKNIQYF.

This chain connects TRBV5-5 to TRBJ1-1, with unresolved D. V lost 3 bases and J 6 bases, leaving 12 bases between the germline ends. Looked up from germline, CDR1 is SGHKS and CDR2 is YYEKEE (reference sequence). The CDR3 spans 13 residues. The CDR3 loop reads CASSSPWAAEAFF. As DNA, the CDR3 is TGTGCCAGCAGCTCCCCCTGGGCAGCTGAAGCTTTCTTT.

This clone is a singleton in its sample. The chain carries TRBV7-2 and TRBJ2-7, with D unclear. The germline CDR1 and CDR2 sequences are SGHTA and FQGNSA. The germline V and J ends were trimmed by 4 bases and 4 bases, with 8 bases remaining between them. The CDR3 spans 12 residues. DNA for the CDR3: TGTGCCAGCAGCTCCCCCGGGTACGAGCAGTACTTC. Its protein product is CASSSPGYEQYF.

The rearrangement joins TRBV18 to TRBJ2-2, with 9 positions matching TRBD2. V shed 4 bases and J 1 base; nucleotides not matched to a gene: 4. This CDR3 region has 16 residues. The germline gives CDR1 KGHSH, CDR2 LQKENI. For the CDR3, the DNA is TGTGCCAGCTCACTGACTAGCGGCCTGAACACCGGGGAGCTGTTTTTT. The encoded protein is CASSLTSGLNTGELFF.

V is TRBV6-5 and J is TRBJ2-7, with unresolved D. The V gene's germline CDR1 is MNHEY and CDR2 SVGAGI. V was pared by 0 bases and J by 9 bases, with 18 bases between. The CDR3 is 15 amino acids. In DNA, the CDR3 is TGTGCCAGCAGTTACTCGATTAGCTCGGATTGGCGGCAGTACTTC. Protein sequence: CASSYSISSDWRQYF.

The sample holds a few counts of this clone. The chain joins TRBV6-1 to TRBJ1-2, with 7 nucleotides matching TRBD1. With 0 bases clipped from V and 8 bases from J, the junction kept 6 bases outside the gene matches. The CDR3 sequence is 14 residues long. Per the germline V gene, CDR1 is MNHNS and CDR2 is SASEGT. In nucleotides, the CDR3 is TGTGCCAGCAGTGAAGCGCGACAGGGTTACGGCTACACCTTC. It codes for CASSEARQGYGYTF.

The CDR3: CASSQDEGAGVYNEQFF. The CDR3, as DNA: TGCGCCAGCAGCCAAGATGAGGGGGCAGGGGTCTACAATGAGCAGTTCTTC. The chain links TRBV4-1 to TRBJ2-1, with TRBD1 matching 7 bases. The germline V gene encodes CDR1 MGHRA and CDR2 YSYEKL. The V gene end was trimmed by 0 bases and the J gene end by 3 bases; junction bases not matched to a gene: 8. The length of the CDR3 is 17 residues.

The chain is built from TRBV11-3 and TRBJ2-3; 8 bases map to TRBD2. The CDR3 loop spans 15 amino acids. In germline, CDR1 is SGHNT, CDR2 YENEEA. Losses at the gene ends were 5 bases for V and 4 bases for J; bases not matched to a gene: 8. CDR3 protein: CASSPGAGAADTQYF. The CDR3 nucleotides are TGTGCCAGCAGCCCCGGAGCGGGAGCTGCAGATACGCAGTATTTT. The full variable domain, its missing parts supplied by reference TRBV11-3 and TRBJ2-3, is EAGVVQSPRYKIIEKKQPVAFWCNPISGHNTLYWYLQNLGQGPELLIRYENEEAVDDSQLPKDRFSAERLKGVDSTLKIQPAELGDSAVYLCASSPGAGAADTQYFGPGTRLTVL.

This chain links TRBV2 with TRBJ1-3; 7 positions agree with TRBD1. V dropped 2 bases and J dropped 4; count of bases not matched to a gene: 2. CDR1 is SNHLY, CDR2 FYNNEI, per germline. The CDR3 is 14 residues long. As DNA, the CDR3 is TGTGCCAGCAGTGAATACAGGGGAGGAAACACCATATATTTT. It codes for CASSEYRGGNTIYF.